Shown below are 19 T cell receptor beta chains from a single sample sequenced in a study of shared clonotypes between healthy human individuals. Sequencing used immunoSEQ multiplex PCR; TCRdb keeps in-frame clones, though not all of them. The data show some 2,400,000 clones, roughly 95% seen once. The material sequenced was naive CD4+ T cells sorted from blood. Subset denoted: CD45RA+ positively selected. These receptors all come from a man aged 18 to 29 in good health.

About this clone: Distinct nucleotide sequences in the sample also encode this CDR3. J is TRBJ2-2 and V is TRBV10-1, with D unresolved. The CDR3 is made up of 12 amino acids. Germline values: CDR1 WNHNN, CDR2 SYGVQD (reference sequence). With 3 bases removed from V and 6 bases from J, the gap between germline ends came to 5 bases. The CDR3 DNA is TGCGCCAGCAGTGAAGGGCCCGGGGAGCTGTTTTTT. Residues: CASSEGPGELFF.

The V call is TRBV5-1, the J call TRBJ1-2; D is undetermined. The germline gives CDR1 SGHRS, CDR2 YFSETQ. V lost 0 bases to trimming and J lost 6 bases, with 12 bases between them. This CDR3 is 14 amino acids long. This CDR3 is CASSLAGRSDGYTF. CDR3 DNA sequence: TGCGCCAGCAGCTTGGCTGGCAGATCGGATGGCTACACCTTC.

The rearrangement links TRBV5-1 to TRBJ2-3; D may be TRBD2 (5 bases). The ends were cut back, 0 bases at V and 2 bases at J, with 16 bases in the middle. The germline CDR1 and CDR2 sequences are SGHRS and YFSETQ. The CDR3 sequence is 17 residues long. In DNA form, the CDR3 reads TGCGCCAGCAGCTTGGCCGGCGGAGGCCTAAACACAGATACGCAGTATTTT. Protein: CASSLAGGGLNTDTQYF.

The genes are TRBV13 and TRBJ2-7; D ambiguous. Germline V gene data show CDR1 as PRHDT and CDR2 as FYEKMQ (reference sequence). Trimming left V 4 bases short and J 2 bases short, with 6 bases between. The CDR3 contains 12 residues. CDR3 coding DNA: TGTGCCAGCAGCTCTCCCGCCTACGAGCAGTACTTC. Its protein product is CASSSPAYEQYF. Looking up the rest from reference TRBV13 and TRBJ2-7 gives the full variable domain: AAGVIQSPRHLIKEKRETATLKCYPIPRHDTVYWYQQGPGQDPQFLISFYEKMQSDKGSIPDRFSAQQFSDYHSELNMSSLELGDSALYFCASSSPAYEQYFGPGTRLTVT.

V usage is TRBV5-1 and J usage is TRBJ1-4; D is ambiguous. With 0 bases removed from V and 0 bases from J, the gap between germline ends came to 18 bases. Looked up from germline, CDR1 is SGHRS and CDR2 is YFSETQ. This CDR3 is built from 19 residues. CDR3 nucleotide sequence: TGCGCCAGCAGCTTGGGATATACCGAGAACCCTTCAACTAATGAAAAACTGTTTTTT. Its protein is CASSLGYTENPSTNEKLFF.

This chain joins TRBV29-1 and TRBJ2-3; 9 bases are a match to TRBD2. CDR3 length equals 15 residues. CDR1 and CDR2 from the germline V gene are SQVTM and ANQGSEA. Trimming removed 4 bases from V and 0 bases from J; junction bases left unmatched: 5. The CDR3 DNA reads TGCAGCGTTGTCGGTCTAGCGGGAAGCACAGATACGCAGTATTTT. The encoded protein is CSVVGLAGSTDTQYF.

V and J are TRBV2 and TRBJ2-3; 7 nucleotides agree with TRBD2. This CDR3 comprises 18 residues. V was pared by 6 bases and J by 3 bases, with 18 bases of the junction left unmatched. The germline V gene has CDR1 SNHLY and CDR2 FYNNEI. The CDR3 sequence is CASSARLGVGGPTDTQYF. Written as DNA, the CDR3 is TGTGCCAGCAGCGCGAGGCTTGGGGTGGGAGGGCCAACAGATACGCAGTATTTT.

The gene calls are TRBV29-1 and TRBJ2-3; 11 bases match TRBD2. The CDR3 is 13 amino acids. Germline loops: CDR1 SQVTM, CDR2 ANQGSEA. V lost 7 bases and J lost 2; bases outside the gene matches: 2. CDR3 region: CSGLAGFTDTQYF. As DNA, the CDR3 is TGCAGCGGACTAGCGGGATTCACAGATACGCAGTATTTT.

Comments on this clone: The same CDR3 also results from other DNA sequences found in this sample. The J gene is TRBJ2-7, the V gene TRBV18; TRBD1 matches 8 bases. This CDR3 is built from 14 residues. Germline CDR1 and CDR2: KGHSH and LQKENI. The V segment lost 5 bases and the J segment 4 bases; nucleotides outside the gene matches: 7. The CDR3 DNA reads as TGTGCCAGCTCAACCGGACAGGGTACTTACGAGCAGTACTTC. Protein: CASSTGQGTYEQYF.

The CDR3 protein is CASSSELGQGLAEQYF. CDR3 in DNA: TGCGCCAGCAGCTCTGAACTGGGACAGGGCCTAGCCGAGCAGTACTTC. The gene calls are TRBV5-1 and TRBJ2-7; 9 nucleotides match TRBD1. CDR3 size: 16 residues. CDR1 and CDR2 (germline): SGHRS, YFSETQ. The V gene end was trimmed by 3 bases and the J gene end by 6 bases; junction bases not matched to a gene: 13.

This clone has a single count. V and J are TRBV5-1 and TRBJ2-3, with 11 bases matching TRBD2. The germline V gene encodes CDR1 SGHRS and CDR2 YFSETQ. This CDR3 is built from 16 residues. V shed 4 bases, J shed 1 base, and the junction held 5 bases outside the gene matches. The CDR3 bases are TGCGCCAGCAGCGTCGAACTAGCGGGGGGCACAGATACGCAGTATTTT. Its translation: CASSVELAGGTDTQYF.

This clone has more than one count but fewer than ten. This chain joins TRBV9 and TRBJ1-2; D ambiguous. Germline assignment: CDR1 SGDLS and CDR2 YYNGEE. Trimming removed 2 bases from V and 1 base from J, with 9 bases in between. The CDR3 has 14 amino acids. The CDR3 sequence: CASSVDGDNYGYTF. The CDR3 nucleotides are TGTGCCAGCAGCGTGGACGGGGATAACTATGGCTACACCTTC.

This chain joins TRBV6-1 and TRBJ2-1, with TRBD1 matching over 9 bases. This CDR3 region has 12 residues. The germline gives CDR1 MNHNS, CDR2 SASEGT. With V trimmed by 10 bases and J by 6 bases, 4 bases remained unmatched. For the CDR3, the DNA is TGTGCCATCGCGGACAGGGGCAATGAGCAGTTCTTC. It translates to CAIADRGNEQFF.

The chain recombines TRBV5-1 with TRBJ2-7, with 7 bases identical to TRBD1. The trim removed 5 bases at V and 6 bases at J, leaving 5 bases unmatched. The CDR3 spans 12 residues. The germline CDR1 and CDR2 sequences are SGHRS and YFSETQ. CDR3 protein: CASRLQGTEQYF. CDR3 in DNA: TGCGCCAGCAGACTACAGGGGACCGAGCAGTACTTC. The full variable domain, its missing parts supplied by reference TRBV5-1 and TRBJ2-7, is KAGVTQTPRYLIKTRGQQVTLSCSPISGHRSVSWYQQTPGQGLQFLFEYFSETQRNKGNFPGRFSGRQFSNSRSEMNVSTLELGDSALYLCASRLQGTEQYFGPGTRLTVT.

The V and J genes are TRBV2 and TRBJ1-1, with 8 bases aligning to TRBD1. The V gene end was trimmed by 7 bases and the J gene end by 0 bases; junction bases not matched to a gene: 4. This CDR3 is built from 14 residues. From germline, CDR1 is SNHLY and CDR2 FYNNEI. CDR3 loop: CASTGQVLNTEAFF. The CDR3 nucleotides read TGTGCCAGCACGGGACAGGTTCTGAACACTGAAGCTTTCTTT.

The table lists this clone with a count of one. The V call is TRBV7-9, the J call TRBJ1-1; no clear D. Between the trimmed V and J ends, which lost 3 bases and 0 bases, there was a span of 11 bases. CDR1 and CDR2 (germline): SEHNR, FQNEAQ (reference sequence). The CDR3 loop spans 15 amino acids. The CDR3, as DNA: TGTGCCAGCAGCTTTAAGGGCCGAATGAACACTGAAGCTTTCTTT. Encoded protein: CASSFKGRMNTEAFF.

This chain connects TRBV5-4 to TRBJ2-7; the match to TRBD1 covers 10 bases. J gave up 6 bases and V 0 bases, and 6 bases lay outside the gene matches. This CDR3 comprises 15 residues. The germline gives CDR1 SGHNT, CDR2 YYREEE (reference sequence). The CDR3 protein is CASSLAGTGVSEQYF. DNA of the CDR3: TGTGCCAGCAGCTTGGCCGGGACAGGGGTCTCCGAGCAGTACTTC. Complete variable domain (other parts from reference TRBV5-4 and TRBJ2-7): ETGVTQSPTHLIKTRGQQVTLRCSSQSGHNTVSWYQQALGQGPQFIFQYYREEENGRGNFPPRFSGLQFPNYSSELNVNALELDDSALYLCASSLAGTGVSEQYFGPGTRLTVT.

The J gene is TRBJ2-3, the V gene TRBV11-2; unclear D gene. CDR3 length: 12 residues. Germline V gene data show CDR1 as SGHAT and CDR2 as FQNNGV. The V end was cut by 3 bases, the J end by 14 bases, with 15 bases between. CDR3 nucleotide sequence: TGTGCCAGCAGCTTCGCTGTGGACCCCCCGTATTTT. Its protein is CASSFAVDPPYF.

The chain employs TRBV11-3 and TRBJ2-2; maybe TRBD2 (6 bases). V was trimmed by 2 bases and J by 1 base, leaving 20 bases between them. Germline CDR1 reads SGHNT; CDR2 reads YENEEA. This CDR3 is 19 amino acids long. For the CDR3, the DNA is TGTGCCAGCAGCTTAAGGTCCGGCGGCGGCGGGAAGAACACCGGGGAGCTGTTTTTT. Translation: CASSLRSGGGGKNTGELFF.